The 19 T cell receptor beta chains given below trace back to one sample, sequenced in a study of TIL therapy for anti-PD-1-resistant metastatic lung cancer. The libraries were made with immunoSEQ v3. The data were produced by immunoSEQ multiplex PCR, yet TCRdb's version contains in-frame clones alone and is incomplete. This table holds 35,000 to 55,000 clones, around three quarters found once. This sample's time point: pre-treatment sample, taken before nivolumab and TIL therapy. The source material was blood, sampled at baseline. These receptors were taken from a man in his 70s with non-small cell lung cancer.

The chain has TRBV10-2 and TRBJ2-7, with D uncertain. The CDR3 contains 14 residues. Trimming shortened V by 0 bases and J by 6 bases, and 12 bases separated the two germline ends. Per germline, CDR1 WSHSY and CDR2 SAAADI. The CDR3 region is CASSESGLLGEQYF. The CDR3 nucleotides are TGCGCCAGCAGTGAGTCTGGCCTGCTGGGCGAGCAGTACTTC.

Here the CDR3 reads CASSFGGNNSPLHF. CDR3 nucleotides: TGTGCCAGCAGCTTTGGGGGAAATAATTCACCCCTCCACTTT. This chain connects TRBV7-3 to TRBJ1-6; the D gene is possibly TRBD1 (5 bases). CDR3 length: 14 residues. Germline V CDR1 and CDR2: SGHTA, FQGTGA. Trimming removed 3 bases from V and 5 bases from J, with 8 bases in between.

In DNA, the CDR3 is TGTGCCAGCAGCTTATTGAGGAGCGGGAGGGGTAGCACAGATACGCAGTATTTT. It yields the protein CASSLLRSGRGSTDTQYF. V usage is TRBV7-2 and J usage is TRBJ2-3, with 10 bases identical to TRBD2. After removal of 2 bases from V and 0 bases from J, the junction contained 8 bases not matched to a gene. This CDR3 spans 18 amino acids. Germline values: CDR1 SGHTA, CDR2 FQGNSA.

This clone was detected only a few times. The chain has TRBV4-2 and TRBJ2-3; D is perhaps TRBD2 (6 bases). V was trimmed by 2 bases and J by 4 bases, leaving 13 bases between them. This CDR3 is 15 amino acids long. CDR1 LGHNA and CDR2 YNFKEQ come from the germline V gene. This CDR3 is CASSQSPSEADTQYF. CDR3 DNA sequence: TGTGCCAGCAGCCAAAGTCCTAGCGAGGCAGATACGCAGTATTTT.

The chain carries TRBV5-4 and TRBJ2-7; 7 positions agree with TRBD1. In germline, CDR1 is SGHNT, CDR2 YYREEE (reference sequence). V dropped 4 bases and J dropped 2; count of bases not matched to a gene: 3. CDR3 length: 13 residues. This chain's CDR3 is CASSKGQTYEQYF. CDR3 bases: TGTGCCAGCAGCAAGGGACAGACCTACGAGCAGTACTTC.

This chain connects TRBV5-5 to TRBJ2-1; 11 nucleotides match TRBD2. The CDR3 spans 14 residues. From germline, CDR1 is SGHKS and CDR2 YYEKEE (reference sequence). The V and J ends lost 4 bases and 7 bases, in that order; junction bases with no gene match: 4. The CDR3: CASSTSGSKNEQFF. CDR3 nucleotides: TGTGCCAGCAGCACTAGCGGGAGTAAGAATGAGCAGTTCTTC.

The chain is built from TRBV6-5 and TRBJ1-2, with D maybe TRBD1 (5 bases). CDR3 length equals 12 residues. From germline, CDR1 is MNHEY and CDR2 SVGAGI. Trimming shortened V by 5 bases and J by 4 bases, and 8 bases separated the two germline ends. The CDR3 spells CASSHDSYGYTF. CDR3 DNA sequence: TGTGCCAGCAGTCATGACAGCTATGGCTACACCTTC.

CDR3 loop: CASSFTGSPNTGELFF. The CDR3 DNA reads TGTGCCAGCAGTTTTACAGGGTCCCCGAACACCGGGGAGCTGTTTTTT. This chain uses TRBV27 with TRBJ2-2, with D possibly matching TRBD1 (6 bases). CDR1 and CDR2 from the germline V gene are MNHEY and SMNVEV (reference sequence). This CDR3 has 16 amino acids. Trimming took 3 bases from V and 0 from J, leaving 11 bases between them.

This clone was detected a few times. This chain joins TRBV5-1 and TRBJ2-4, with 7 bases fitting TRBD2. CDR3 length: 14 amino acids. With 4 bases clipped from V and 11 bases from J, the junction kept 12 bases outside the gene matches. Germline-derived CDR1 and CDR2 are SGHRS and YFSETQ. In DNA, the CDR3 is TGCGCCAGCAGCCTTCGGGGGGAAGGACGCTTTCAGTACTTC. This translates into CASSLRGEGRFQYF. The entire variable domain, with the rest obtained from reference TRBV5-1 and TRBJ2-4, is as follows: KAGVTQTPRYLIKTRGQQVTLSCSPISGHRSVSWYQQTPGQGLQFLFEYFSETQRNKGNFPGRFSGRQFSNSRSEMNVSTLELGDSALYLCASSLRGEGRFQYFGAGTRLSVL.

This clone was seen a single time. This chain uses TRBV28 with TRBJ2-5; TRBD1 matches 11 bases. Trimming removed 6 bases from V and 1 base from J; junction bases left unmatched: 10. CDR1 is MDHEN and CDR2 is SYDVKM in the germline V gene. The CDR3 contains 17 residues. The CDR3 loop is CASSPSLGQGGQETQYF. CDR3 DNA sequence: TGTGCCAGCAGCCCCTCCCTGGGACAGGGGGGCCAAGAGACCCAGTACTTC. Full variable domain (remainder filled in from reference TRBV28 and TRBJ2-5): DVKVTQSSRYLVKRTGEKVFLECVQDMDHENMFWYRQDPGLGLRLIYFSYDVKMKEKGDIPEGYSVSREKKERFSLILESASTNQTSMYLCASSPSLGQGGQETQYFGPGTRLLVL.

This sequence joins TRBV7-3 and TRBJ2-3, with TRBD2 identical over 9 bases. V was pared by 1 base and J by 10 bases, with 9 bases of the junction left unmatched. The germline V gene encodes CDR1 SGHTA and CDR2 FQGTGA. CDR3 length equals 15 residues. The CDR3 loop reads CASSLKASGIPPQYF. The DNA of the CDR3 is TGTGCCAGCAGCTTAAAGGCTAGCGGGATTCCGCCGCAGTATTTT.

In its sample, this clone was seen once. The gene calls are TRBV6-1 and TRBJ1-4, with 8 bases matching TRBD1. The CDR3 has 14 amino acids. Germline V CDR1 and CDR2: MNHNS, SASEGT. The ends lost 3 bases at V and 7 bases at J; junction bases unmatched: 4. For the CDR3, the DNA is TGTGCCAGCAGTGAGGACAGGGTGGCTGAAAAACTGTTTTTT. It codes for CASSEDRVAEKLFF.

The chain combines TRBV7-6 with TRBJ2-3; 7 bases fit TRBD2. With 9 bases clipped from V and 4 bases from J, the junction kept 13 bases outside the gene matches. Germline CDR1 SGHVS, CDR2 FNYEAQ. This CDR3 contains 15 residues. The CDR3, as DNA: TGTGCCAGTGTTAAGGAGGGAGGGCCGGCAGATACGCAGTATTTT. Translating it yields CASVKEGGPADTQYF.

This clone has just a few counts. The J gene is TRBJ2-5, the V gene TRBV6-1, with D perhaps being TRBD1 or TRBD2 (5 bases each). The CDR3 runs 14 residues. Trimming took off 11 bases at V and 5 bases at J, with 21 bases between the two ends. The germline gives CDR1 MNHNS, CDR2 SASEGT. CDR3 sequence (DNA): TGTGCCTGGGGTACCCCAGGGCGCGGGGAGACCCAGTACTTC. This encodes CAWGTPGRGETQYF.

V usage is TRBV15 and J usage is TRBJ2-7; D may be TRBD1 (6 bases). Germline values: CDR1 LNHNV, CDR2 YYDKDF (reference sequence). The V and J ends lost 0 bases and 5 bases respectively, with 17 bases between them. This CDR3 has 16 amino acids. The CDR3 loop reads CATSRELTGVMHEQYF. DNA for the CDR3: TGTGCCACCAGCAGAGAATTGACAGGAGTAATGCACGAGCAGTACTTC.

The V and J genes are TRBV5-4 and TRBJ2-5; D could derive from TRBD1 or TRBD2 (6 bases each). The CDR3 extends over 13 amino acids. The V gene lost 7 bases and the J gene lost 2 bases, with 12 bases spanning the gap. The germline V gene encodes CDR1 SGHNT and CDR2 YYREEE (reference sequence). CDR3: CASGGGTQETQYF. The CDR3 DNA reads TGTGCCAGCGGTGGGGGGACACAAGAGACCCAGTACTTC.

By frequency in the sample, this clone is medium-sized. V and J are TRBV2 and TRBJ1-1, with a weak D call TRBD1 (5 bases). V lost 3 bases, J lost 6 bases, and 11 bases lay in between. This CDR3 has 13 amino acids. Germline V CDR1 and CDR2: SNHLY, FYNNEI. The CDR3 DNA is TGTGCCAGCAGTGACGGAGGGGTAGCTGAAGCTTTCTTT. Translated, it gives CASSDGGVAEAFF.

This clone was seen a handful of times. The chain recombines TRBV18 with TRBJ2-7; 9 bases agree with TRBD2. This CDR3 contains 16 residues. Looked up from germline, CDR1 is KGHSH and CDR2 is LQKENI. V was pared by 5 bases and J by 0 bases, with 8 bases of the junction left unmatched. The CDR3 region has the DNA TGTGCCAGCTCAAGAGTAGCGGGGGAAAGCTCCTACGAGCAGTACTTC. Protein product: CASSRVAGESSYEQYF.

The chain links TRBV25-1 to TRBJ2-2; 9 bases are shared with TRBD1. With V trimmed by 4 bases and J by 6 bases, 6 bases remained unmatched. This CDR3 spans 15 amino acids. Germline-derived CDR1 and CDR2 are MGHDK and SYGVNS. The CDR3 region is CASSARDRVPGELFF. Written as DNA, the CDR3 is TGTGCCAGCAGTGCCAGGGACAGGGTTCCCGGGGAGCTGTTTTTT.